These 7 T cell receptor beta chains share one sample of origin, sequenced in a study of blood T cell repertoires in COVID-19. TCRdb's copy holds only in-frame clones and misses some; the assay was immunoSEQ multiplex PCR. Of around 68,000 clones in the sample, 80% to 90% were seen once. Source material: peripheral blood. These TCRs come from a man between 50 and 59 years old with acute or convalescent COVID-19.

CDR3 nucleotide sequence: TGTGCCAGCAGTAACCGGCTGTCCGCGGGCGGGGAGCTGTTTTTT. It is translated as CASSNRLSAGGELFF. The rearrangement joins TRBV6-2 or TRBV6-3 to TRBJ2-2; D is perhaps TRBD2 (5 bases). Germline V gene lookup returns CDR1 MNHEY and CDR2 SVGEGT. The CDR3 is 15 amino acids. The germline V and J ends were trimmed by 5 bases and 7 bases, with 17 bases remaining between them.

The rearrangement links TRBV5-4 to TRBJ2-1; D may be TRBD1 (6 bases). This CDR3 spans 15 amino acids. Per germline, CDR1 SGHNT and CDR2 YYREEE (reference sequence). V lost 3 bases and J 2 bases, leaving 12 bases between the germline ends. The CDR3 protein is CASSSGTPTYNEQFF. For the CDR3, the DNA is TGTGCCAGCAGCTCCGGGACACCCACCTACAATGAGCAGTTCTTC.

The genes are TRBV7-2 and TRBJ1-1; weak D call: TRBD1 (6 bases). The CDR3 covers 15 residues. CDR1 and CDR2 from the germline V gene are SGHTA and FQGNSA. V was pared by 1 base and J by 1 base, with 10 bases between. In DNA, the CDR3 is TGTGCCAGCAGCTTAGGCCCAGGGGCGAACACTGAAGCTTTCTTT. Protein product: CASSLGPGANTEAFF.

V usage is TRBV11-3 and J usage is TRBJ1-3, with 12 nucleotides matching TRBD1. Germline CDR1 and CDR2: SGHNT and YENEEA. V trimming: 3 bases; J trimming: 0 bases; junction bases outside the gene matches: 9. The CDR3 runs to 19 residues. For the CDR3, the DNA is TGTGCCAGCAGCTTGTCCGGGACAGGGGGCTCTCGCTCTGGAAACACCATATATTTT. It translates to CASSLSGTGGSRSGNTIYF. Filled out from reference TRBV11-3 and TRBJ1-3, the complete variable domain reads EAGVVQSPRYKIIEKKQPVAFWCNPISGHNTLYWYLQNLGQGPELLIRYENEEAVDDSQLPKDRFSAERLKGVDSTLKIQPAELGDSAVYLCASSLSGTGGSRSGNTIYFGEGSWLTVV.

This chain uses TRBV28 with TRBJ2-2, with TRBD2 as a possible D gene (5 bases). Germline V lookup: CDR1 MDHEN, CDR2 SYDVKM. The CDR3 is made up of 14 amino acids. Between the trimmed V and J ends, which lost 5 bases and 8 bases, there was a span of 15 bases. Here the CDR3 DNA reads TGTGCCAGCAGTCAACTAGACGACGGGGGGGAGCTGTTTTTT. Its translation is CASSQLDDGGELFF.

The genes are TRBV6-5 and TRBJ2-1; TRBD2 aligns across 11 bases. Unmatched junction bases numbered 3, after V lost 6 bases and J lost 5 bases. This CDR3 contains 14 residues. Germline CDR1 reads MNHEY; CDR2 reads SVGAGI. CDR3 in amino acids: CASRSSGRNNEQFF. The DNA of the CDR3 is TGTGCCAGCAGGTCTAGCGGGAGGAACAATGAGCAGTTCTTC.

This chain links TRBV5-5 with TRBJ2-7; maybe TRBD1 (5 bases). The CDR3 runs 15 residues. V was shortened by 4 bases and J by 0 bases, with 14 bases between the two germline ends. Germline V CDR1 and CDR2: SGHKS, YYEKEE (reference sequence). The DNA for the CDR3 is TGTGCCAGCAGCCCGAGCGTGGGGCTCTCCTACGAGCAGTACTTC. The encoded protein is CASSPSVGLSYEQYF.